This entry features one T cell receptor (beta chain) sequence. Its matching antigen is unknown. An input of about 0.5 to 1 ug of RNA was subjected to reverse transcription using random hexamers. From the immunoSEQ multiplex PCR reads, TCRdb called clonotypes with MiXCR, one entry per CDR3 protein. The sample consists of roughly 200,000 distinct CDR3 sequences, 95% of them appearing once. CD8+ and CD4+ blood T cells underwent TCR beta sequencing. TEMRA cells were FACS-enriched, while CD8+ and CD4+ T cells were negatively isolated. The CDR3 loop spans 11 amino acids. V was shortened by 0 bases and J by 10 bases, with 3 bases between the two germline ends. CDR1 and CDR2 from the germline V gene are LGHDT and YNNKEL (reference sequence). This entry comes from a study of CD8 T cells in Susac syndrome. General study points: Individuals included in the TCR sequencing and HLA analysis were acknowledged by the study to be relatively few in number.

Material for sequencing was CD4+ T cells from PBMCs. The receptor was isolated from a human donor in good health. The gene calls are TRBV3-1 and TRBJ2-2; D remains ambiguous. The DNA of the CDR3 is TGTGCCAGCAGCCAAGAAGTGGAGCTGTTTTTT. It translates to CASSQEVELFF.